This entry concerns a single T cell receptor beta chain. Antigen specificity is unknown. Clones were read by immunoSEQ multiplex PCR, and TCRdb kept only the in-frame ones, dropping some. The sample consists of fewer than 90,000 clones, about 86% of them appearing once. The sample comes from a study of T cell responses to AZD1222 COVID-19 vaccine. Study-wide points: Baseline seropositivity occurred in only 5 to 7 AZD1222 recipients. Donors, mostly white British, included more females; clonal diversity was possibly underestimated. Regions 160-218 and 743-854 dominated among vaccine-associated CD4 TCRs spanning spike.

There are 14 residues in the CDR3. The chain has TRBV21-1 and TRBJ2-2; no DNA check was done on the table's D call, TRBD1. TRBV21-1 is marked as a pseudogene. This TCR was sampled from an adult who received the AZD1222 COVID-19 vaccine. The material was peripheral blood, obtained 28 days after the second AZD1222 dose. In nucleotides, the CDR3 is TGTGCCAGCAGGGCAGGGGGGTTCGCCGGGGAGCTGTTTTTT. Amino acids: CASRAGGFAGELFF.